This record concerns one T cell receptor beta chain sequence. The antigen remains unidentified. The V and J ends lost 1 base and 2 bases respectively, with 8 bases between them. Germline CDR1 reads MNHEY; CDR2 reads SMNVEV (reference sequence). CDR3 size: 14 residues. Peripheral blood and lesional scalp punch biopsies came from alopecia areata patients. Separation by sorting yielded CD4+ and CD8+ T cells from PBMCs. These data belong to a study of CD8+ T cells in alopecia areata. Once RNA had been extracted, it was reverse transcribed into cDNA to act as the sequencing template. Assay: immunoSEQ multiplex PCR; the TCRdb copy retains only in-frame clones and omits some. Seen here are 120,000 or so clones, roughly 50% observed once, and the top ten hold 8% to 11%. Study-level results: For lesional scalp, especially alopecia totalis/universalis, clonality was higher than in normal scalp. Scalp samples also yield sequences from resident alphabeta T cells of normal skin.

This TCR was recovered from a human donor with alopecia areata. This chain uses TRBV27 with TRBJ2-5; TRBD1 is a possible D gene (5 bases). The sample taken for sequencing was NKG2D-low CD8+ T cells sorted from blood. This CDR3 reads CASSLWAGQETQYF. The CDR3 DNA is TGTGCCAGCAGTTTATGGGCAGGGCAAGAGACCCAGTACTTC.